A selection of T cell receptor beta chains follows, all from one sample in a study of beta chain features in type 1 diabetes. Clones were read by immunoSEQ multiplex PCR, and TCRdb kept only the in-frame ones, dropping some. The data show roughly 160,000 clones, almost 8% seen once. Sequenced input: central memory CD4+ T cells from blood. These receptors originate from a man aged 18 to 35 with type 1 diabetes. CDR3s include the opening cysteine and the closing phenylalanine or tryptophan. The order of the fields is D gene, J gene, V gene, clone size, CDR3 protein, CDR3 DNA. A D gene is named only where the DNA matches it firmly. Expanded clones are given a class, and other clones once, few, many or no size at all.

>TRBD1|TRBJ2-1|TRBV5-1|few
CASSKDGQGARIEQFF
TGCGCCAGCAGCAAGGACGGACAGGGGGCGCGAATTGAGCAGTTCTTC
>NA|TRBJ1-1|TRBV7-2|NA
CASAGDFTEAFF
TGTGCCTCTGCCGGGGATTTCACTGAAGCTTTCTTT
>TRBD1|TRBJ2-5|TRBV28|few
CASRGQGEAETQYF
TGTGCCAGCAGGGGACAGGGGGAAGCGGAGACCCAGTACTTC
>NA|TRBJ2-1|TRBV1|few
CTSSRFGQGRGNEQFF
TGCACCAGCAGCCGTTTCGGACAGGGCCGAGGCAATGAGCAGTTCTTC
>NA|TRBJ2-3|TRBV7-2|NA
CASSRGALLTDTQYF
TGTGCCAGCAGCCGCGGGGCATTACTCACAGATACGCAGTATTTT
>NA|TRBJ2-7|TRBV7-2|few
CASSLIAGAHYEQYF
TGTGCCAGCAGCTTAATTGCGGGGGCTCACTACGAGCAGTACTTC
>NA|TRBJ1-3|TRBV9|NA
CASSVAAGGNTIYF
TGTGCCAGCAGCGTAGCAGCGGGAGGAAACACCATATATTTT
>NA|TRBJ1-4|TRBV6-1|NA
CASSLTVVSDEKLFF
TGTGCCAGCAGTCTGACAGTCGTAAGTGACGAAAAACTGTTTTTT
>NA|TRBJ1-3|TRBV9|few
CASSLGLTSSGNTIYF
TGTGCCAGCAGCCTTGGACTCACCTCCTCCGGAAACACCATATATTTT
>NA|TRBJ2-7|TRBV25-1|few
CASSAYHEQYF
TGTGCCAGCAGTGCCTACCACGAGCAGTACTTC
>TRBD2|TRBJ2-7|TRBV5-1|few
CASRILAGASYEQYF
TGCGCCAGCAGGATACTAGCGGGTGCCTCCTACGAGCAGTACTTC
>NA|TRBJ1-1|TRBV6-5|NA
CASSYSSFSGEAFF
TGTGCCAGCAGTTACTCGAGTTTTAGCGGTGAAGCTTTCTTT
>TRBD1|TRBJ1-5|TRBV4-2|few
CASSQGSGQGDQPQHF
TGTGCCAGCAGCCAAGGTTCAGGACAGGGGGATCAGCCCCAGCATTTT
>NA|TRBJ2-2|TRBV4-1|NA
CASSQNSMGGTGELFF
TGCGCCAGCAGCCAAAATAGTATGGGGGGCACCGGGGAGCTGTTTTTT
>NA|TRBJ2-1|TRBV6-5|NA
CASSYSGASPREQFF
TGTGCCAGCAGTTACTCAGGCGCCAGCCCCAGGGAGCAGTTCTTC
>TRBD1|TRBJ2-5|TRBV5-1|few
CASSLVAGGEKTQYF
TGCGCCAGCAGCTTGGTGGCAGGGGGCGAGAAGACCCAGTACTTC
>NA|TRBJ2-3|TRBV11-2|NA
CASSFLAPGTDTQYF
TGTGCCAGCAGCTTCCTCGCGCCGGGCACAGATACGCAGTATTTT
>NA|TRBJ1-2|TRBV27|few
CASSFSGNRGSDYGYTF
TGTGCCAGCAGTTTTTCTGGTAATAGAGGTTCGGACTATGGCTACACCTTC